Below, 20 T cell receptor beta chains from the same sample are listed, as sequenced in a study of graft-versus-host responses after intestinal transplantation. Measured with immunoSEQ multiplex PCR; TCRdb has only the in-frame clones, and not every one. The sample yields around 100,000 clones, about 88% seen once. Their antigens remain unidentified. Source: unstimulated CD4+ T cells sorted from spleen or lymph node cells, taken before transplant. The receptor source for this set is a human donor who was the organ donor for an intestinal transplant.

The chain recombines TRBV19 with TRBJ2-5; TRBD1 is a possible D gene (6 bases). The germline V gene has CDR1 LNHDA and CDR2 SQIVND (reference sequence). The CDR3 covers 13 residues. V was shortened by 6 bases and J by 1 base, with 9 bases between the two germline ends. In nucleotides, the CDR3 is TGTGCCAGTAGCTCAGGGGTCCAAGAGACCCAGTACTTC. Its protein product is CASSSGVQETQYF. Together with reference TRBV19 and TRBJ2-5, the CDR3 gives the full variable domain: DGGITQSPKYLFRKEGQNVTLSCEQNLNHDAMYWYRQDPGQGLRLIYYSQIVNDFQKGDIAEGYSVSREKKESFPLTVTSAQKNPTAFYLCASSSGVQETQYFGPGTRLLVL.

This clone was seen a few times. V is TRBV6-1 and J is TRBJ1-4; 9 nucleotides match TRBD1. J gave up 7 bases and V 4 bases, and 10 bases lay outside the gene matches. The CDR3 consists of 16 residues. The germline V gene has CDR1 MNHNS and CDR2 SASEGT. The CDR3 loop reads CASSVGTGQISEKLFF. Written as DNA, the CDR3 is TGTGCCAGCAGTGTGGGGACAGGGCAGATTAGTGAAAAACTGTTTTTT.

V usage is TRBV19 and J usage is TRBJ1-1; possibly TRBD1 for D (5 bases). The CDR3 covers 12 residues. V was clipped by 1 base and J by 11 bases, with 11 bases between them. The germline gives CDR1 LNHDA, CDR2 SQIVND (reference sequence). DNA of the CDR3: TGTGCCAGTAGTATAGGCACAGGAGCGGCTTTCTTT. The encoded protein is CASSIGTGAAFF. Complete variable domain (other parts from reference TRBV19 and TRBJ1-1): DGGITQSPKYLFRKEGQNVTLSCEQNLNHDAMYWYRQDPGQGLRLIYYSQIVNDFQKGDIAEGYSVSREKKESFPLTVTSAQKNPTAFYLCASSIGTGAAFFGQGTRLTVV.

This chain links TRBV28 with TRBJ1-2; a weak D match, TRBD1 (5 bases). Deletions cut 1 base from V and 4 bases from J, with 16 bases between. In germline, CDR1 is MDHEN, CDR2 SYDVKM. CDR3 length: 16 residues. The CDR3 coding sequence is TGTGCCAGCAGTTTATTAGCCCGCCGACAGCCCTATGGCTACACCTTC. It specifies CASSLLARRQPYGYTF.

The chain links TRBV5-1 to TRBJ2-2, with TRBD1 matching over 7 bases. The CDR3 runs 16 residues. Germline assignment: CDR1 SGHRS and CDR2 YFSETQ. J gave up 6 bases and V 5 bases, and 13 bases lay outside the gene matches. The DNA for the CDR3 is TGCGCCAGCAGAAAAAACAGAGACAGGGTTCCCGGGGAGCTGTTTTTT. Amino acids: CASRKNRDRVPGELFF.

This clone was detected only a few times. This sequence joins TRBV20-1 and TRBJ2-5; 7 bases map to TRBD1. CDR1 and CDR2 (germline): DFQATT, SNEGSKA (reference sequence). This CDR3 region has 11 residues. CDR3: CGGQVQETQYF. In nucleotides, the CDR3 is TGCGGTGGACAGGTACAAGAGACCCAGTACTTC.

The chain carries TRBV5-4 and TRBJ1-1, with a tentative D call TRBD1 (6 bases). CDR1 and CDR2 from the germline V gene are SGHNT and YYREEE (reference sequence). The CDR3 spans 14 residues. The V end lost 4 bases, the J end lost 8 bases, and 18 bases lay between the germline ends. The CDR3 DNA sequence: TGTGCCAGCAGCCCTACTTTTACGGGACAAGAAGCTTTCTTT. Protein: CASSPTFTGQEAFF.

A few counts support this clone. The same CDR3 is also encoded by other DNA sequences in this sample. J is TRBJ1-6 and V is TRBV18, with D perhaps matching TRBD1 (5 bases). Trimming took 3 bases from V and 6 from J, leaving 12 bases between them. This CDR3 is built from 15 residues. Germline V CDR1 and CDR2: KGHSH, LQKENI. The CDR3 region has the DNA TGTGCCAGCTCACCGTCAGATGGGGGTAATTCACCCCTCCACTTT. Translated, it gives CASSPSDGGNSPLHF.

This chain joins TRBV30 and TRBJ2-7; D possibly matches TRBD1 or TRBD2 (6 bases each). This CDR3 has 15 amino acids. V shed 3 bases and J shed 4 bases, with 19 bases lying between them. Germline assignment: CDR1 GTSNPN and CDR2 SVGIG (reference sequence). CDR3 in DNA: TGTGCCTGGAGCGCCCGGGGGCGCAACCTATACGAGCAGTACTTC. It translates to CAWSARGRNLYEQYF.

The table lists this clone with a count of one. The CDR3 spells CASSEAGRRYEQFF. CDR3 nucleotide sequence: TGTGCCAGCAGCGAAGCGGGGAGGCGCTATGAGCAGTTCTTC. V is TRBV9 and J is TRBJ2-1, with TRBD2 matching over 7 bases. The CDR3 consists of 14 residues. Germline V CDR1 and CDR2: SGDLS, YYNGEE. J lost 8 bases, V lost 3 bases, and 8 bases had no gene match.

The chain couples TRBV6-1 to TRBJ1-5, with a possible D match to TRBD1 (5 bases). V lost 5 bases, J lost 1 base, and 12 bases lay in between. Germline CDR1 reads MNHNS; CDR2 reads SASEGT. CDR3 length: 15 residues. CDR3 sequence reads: CASSPSGPSNQPQHF. The CDR3 DNA sequence: TGTGCCAGCAGTCCCTCGGGACCAAGCAATCAGCCCCAGCATTTT.

This chain links TRBV5-1 with TRBJ1-2; D is undetermined. The CDR3 contains 13 residues. Germline CDR1 is SGHRS and CDR2 is YFSETQ. V lost 1 base to trimming and J lost 5 bases, with 9 bases between them. The CDR3 is CASSLQKSYGYTF. CDR3 DNA sequence: TGCGCCAGCAGCTTGCAAAAAAGTTATGGCTACACCTTC.

This rearrangement joins TRBV6-5 to TRBJ1-1; maybe TRBD1 (6 bases). V was shortened by 5 bases and J by 8 bases, with 12 bases between the two germline ends. CDR3 size: 12 residues. The V gene's germline CDR1 is MNHEY and CDR2 SVGAGI. The CDR3 region is CASSTRTDEAFF. CDR3 nucleotide sequence: TGTGCCAGCAGTACCCGGACAGACGAAGCTTTCTTT.

DNA of the CDR3: TGTGCCAGCAGCTTGGACAGGGGAACGAATGAGCAGTTCTTC. Its protein is CASSLDRGTNEQFF. The chain uses TRBV7-3 and TRBJ2-1; 9 positions match TRBD1. Trimming removed 3 bases from V and 7 bases from J; junction bases left unmatched: 4. Germline assignment: CDR1 SGHTA and CDR2 FQGTGA. This CDR3 spans 14 amino acids.

This sequence joins TRBV19 and TRBJ1-6; D is perhaps TRBD1 (6 bases). V lost 5 bases to trimming and J lost 9 bases, with 14 bases between them. CDR3 length: 14 amino acids. Germline CDR1 reads LNHDA; CDR2 reads SQIVND (reference sequence). The CDR3 loop is CASSFTGMSSPLHF. CDR3 DNA sequence: TGTGCCAGTAGTTTCACAGGGATGAGTTCACCCCTCCACTTT.

V gene TRBV6-6 combines with J gene TRBJ1-2, with TRBD1 matching 7 bases. CDR1 MNHNY and CDR2 SVGAGI come from the germline V gene (reference sequence). The CDR3 extends over 13 amino acids. V dropped 10 bases and J dropped 1; count of bases not matched to a gene: 6. CDR3 DNA sequence: TGTGCCACCCGGGACAGAGTTAACTATGGCTACACCTTC. Translation gives CATRDRVNYGYTF.

The rearrangement links TRBV5-4 to TRBJ2-7; 10 nucleotides align to TRBD1. The ends lost 4 bases at V and 7 bases at J; junction bases unmatched: 11. The CDR3 is 15 residues long. CDR1 is SGHNT and CDR2 is YYREEE in the germline V gene (reference sequence). In nucleotides, the CDR3 is TGTGCCAGCAGCGCCGCGGGACAGGGGCGGTCGGAGCAGTACTTC. This sequence encodes CASSAAGQGRSEQYF. The full variable domain, its missing parts supplied by reference TRBV5-4 and TRBJ2-7, is ETGVTQSPTHLIKTRGQQVTLRCSSQSGHNTVSWYQQALGQGPQFIFQYYREEENGRGNFPPRFSGLQFPNYSSELNVNALELDDSALYLCASSAAGQGRSEQYFGPGTRLTVT.

The chain combines TRBV18 with TRBJ1-1; D gene uncertain. CDR1 and CDR2 (germline): KGHSH, LQKENI. The V gene lost 2 bases and the J gene lost 8 bases, with 9 bases spanning the gap. CDR3 length: 12 amino acids. The CDR3 bases are TGTGCCAGCTCACCATATGAAGGGGAAGCTTTCTTT. It translates to CASSPYEGEAFF.

This clone was observed once. The rearrangement uses TRBV11-1 and TRBJ2-3; no firm D call. Germline V lookup: CDR1 SGHAT, CDR2 FQDESV (reference sequence). The CDR3 runs 14 residues. V gave up 2 bases and J gave up 5 bases, with 11 bases separating them. Here the CDR3 reads CASSLNPIGDTQYF. The CDR3, as DNA: TGTGCCAGCAGCTTAAACCCGATTGGAGATACGCAGTATTTT.

This clone has just a few counts. V usage is TRBV5-6 and J usage is TRBJ1-3; D remains ambiguous. Germline CDR1 is SGHDT and CDR2 is YYEEEE. The CDR3 has 14 amino acids. Trimming took 4 bases from V and 2 from J, leaving 10 bases between them. The CDR3 DNA reads TGTGCCAGCAGCCCCACTTATCCTGGAAACACCATATATTTT. As protein: CASSPTYPGNTIYF.